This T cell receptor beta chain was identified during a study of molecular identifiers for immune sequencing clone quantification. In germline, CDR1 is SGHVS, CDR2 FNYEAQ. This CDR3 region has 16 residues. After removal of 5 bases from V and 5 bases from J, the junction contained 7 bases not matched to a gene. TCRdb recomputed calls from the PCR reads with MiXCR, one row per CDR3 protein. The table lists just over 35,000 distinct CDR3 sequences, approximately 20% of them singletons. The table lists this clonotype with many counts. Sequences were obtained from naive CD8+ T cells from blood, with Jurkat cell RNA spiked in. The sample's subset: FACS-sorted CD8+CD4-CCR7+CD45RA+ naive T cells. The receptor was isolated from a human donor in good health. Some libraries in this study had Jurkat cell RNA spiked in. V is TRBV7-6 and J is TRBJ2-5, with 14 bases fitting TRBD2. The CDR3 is CASSPGLAGETETQYF. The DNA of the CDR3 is TGTGCCAGCAGCCCGGGACTAGCGGGAGAAACTGAGACCCAGTACTTC. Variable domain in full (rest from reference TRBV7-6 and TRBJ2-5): GAGVSQSPRYKVTKRGQDVALRCDPISGHVSLYWYRQALGQGPEFLTYFNYEAQQDKSGLPNDRFSAERPEGSISTLTIQRTEQRDSAMYRCASSPGLAGETETQYFGPGTRLLVL.